A selection of T cell receptor beta chains follows, all from one sample in a study of T cell responses to AZD1222 COVID-19 vaccine. TCRdb's table, derived via immunoSEQ multiplex PCR, lists solely in-frame clones and lacks some. The sample contains about 150,000 clones, roughly 90% of which appear only once. The sample here was peripheral blood, taken 28 days after the second AZD1222 dose. These TCRs come from an adult who received the AZD1222 COVID-19 vaccine. Each CDR3 is given with its conserved first and last residue. A D gene is named only where the DNA matches it firmly. The size field is filled for only some rows; it gives once, few, many or a size class.

abundance: once; v_gene: TRBV11-2; j_gene: TRBJ1-3; d_gene: .; CDR3nt: TGTGCCAGCAGCCCAAGACGAGCAAACACCATATATTTT; CDR3aa: CASSPRRANTIYF
abundance: .; v_gene: TRBV24-1; j_gene: TRBJ2-1; d_gene: .; CDR3nt: TGTGCCACCAGTGATTCTCGGAGGGGCTACAGCAATGAGCAGTTCTTC; CDR3aa: CATSDSRRGYSNEQFF
abundance: .; v_gene: TRBV28; j_gene: TRBJ1-2; d_gene: .; CDR3nt: TGTGCCAGCAGTTTATCTCTCCCCAGTAACTATGGCTACACCTTC; CDR3aa: CASSLSLPSNYGYTF
abundance: .; v_gene: TRBV6-5; j_gene: TRBJ2-3; d_gene: TRBD1; CDR3nt: TGTGCCAGCAGGACAGGGTCAGATACGCAGTATTTT; CDR3aa: CASRTGSDTQYF
abundance: .; v_gene: TRBV4-2; j_gene: TRBJ2-3; d_gene: .; CDR3nt: TGTGCCAGCAGCCAAGATTTGACAGATACGCAGTATTTT; CDR3aa: CASSQDLTDTQYF
abundance: .; v_gene: TRBV7-2; j_gene: TRBJ2-7; d_gene: TRBD2; CDR3nt: TGTGCCAGCAGTCCGACTAGCGTTCCCTACGAGCAGTACTTC; CDR3aa: CASSPTSVPYEQYF
abundance: .; v_gene: TRBV20-1; j_gene: TRBJ2-7; d_gene: .; CDR3nt: TGCAGTGCTAGAACCTCATACGAGCAGTACTTC; CDR3aa: CSARTSYEQYF
abundance: .; v_gene: TRBV6-5; j_gene: TRBJ2-1; d_gene: TRBD2; CDR3nt: TGTGCCAGCAGTCTTTCTCTAGCGGATTACAATGAGCAGTTCTTC; CDR3aa: CASSLSLADYNEQFF
abundance: .; v_gene: TRBV28; j_gene: TRBJ1-1; d_gene: .; CDR3nt: TGTGCCAGCAGCCCCCCCCTTAACACTGAAGCTTTCTTT; CDR3aa: CASSPPLNTEAFF
abundance: .; v_gene: TRBV6-5; j_gene: TRBJ2-7; d_gene: TRBD1; CDR3nt: TGTGCCAGCAGTTCCTGGACAGGGTTTCTTTCCGAGCAGTACTTC; CDR3aa: CASSSWTGFLSEQYF
abundance: .; v_gene: TRBV4-1; j_gene: TRBJ1-2; d_gene: .; CDR3nt: TGCGCCAGCAGCCAGGACTTGACTAACTATGGCTACACCTTC; CDR3aa: CASSQDLTNYGYTF
abundance: .; v_gene: TRBV18; j_gene: TRBJ1-2; d_gene: .; CDR3nt: TGTGCCAGCTCACCAGGGGCGGCGTCGAATGGCTACACCTTC; CDR3aa: CASSPGAASNGYTF
abundance: .; v_gene: TRBV12-3/TRBV12-4; j_gene: TRBJ2-1; d_gene: TRBD1; CDR3nt: TGTGCCAGCACCCTGGGACAGAACAATGAGCAGTTCTTC; CDR3aa: CASTLGQNNEQFF
abundance: .; v_gene: TRBV28; j_gene: TRBJ1-1; d_gene: .; CDR3nt: TGTGCCAGTCTCGTGTCAGTGAACACTGAAGCTTTCTTT; CDR3aa: CASLVSVNTEAFF
abundance: .; v_gene: TRBV19; j_gene: TRBJ2-2; d_gene: TRBD2; CDR3nt: TGTGCCAGTAGTTTCACTAGCGGGAGCGGCGGGGAGCTGTTTTTT; CDR3aa: CASSFTSGSGGELFF
abundance: .; v_gene: TRBV25-1; j_gene: TRBJ2-6; d_gene: TRBD2; CDR3nt: TGTGCCAGCAGCCGACTAGCGGGAGACCCTGGGGCCAACGTCCTGACTTTC; CDR3aa: CASSRLAGDPGANVLTF
abundance: .; v_gene: TRBV6-6; j_gene: TRBJ2-2; d_gene: .; CDR3nt: TGTGCCAGCTTTAACGGTGGGCAGAAAAGCACCGGGGAGCTGTTTTTT; CDR3aa: CASFNGGQKSTGELFF
abundance: .; v_gene: TRBV7-3; j_gene: TRBJ2-7; d_gene: .; CDR3nt: TGTGCCAGCAGCGCCGGGGCTAGCGAGCCCTACGAGCAGTACTTC; CDR3aa: CASSAGASEPYEQYF